Listed here is a single T cell receptor (beta chain). The table came from immunoSEQ multiplex PCR; TCRdb's copy has only in-frame clones and leaves some out. The sample shows around 30,000 clones, around 76% of them seen only once. The sample belongs to a study of memory CD4+ T cells and cytomegalovirus serostatus. The CDR3 sequence is 12 residues long. Trimming took 5 bases from V and 11 from J, leaving 15 bases between them. Looked up from germline, CDR1 is SGHTA and CDR2 is FQGNSA. Single viable CD3+CD4+CD8-CD45RO+ cells were sorted as the memory CD4+ T cells. Serostatus was set by detecting CMV pp150, pp28, p38, p52 IgG.

This chain joins TRBV7-2 and TRBJ2-5, with D perhaps TRBD2 (5 bases). This TCR was recovered from an adult in good health and CMV-seronegative. Some clones in this sample may be carry-over from other donors' samples. Input material: memory CD4+ T cells from blood. The CDR3 sequence: CASSALGIAQYF. DNA for the CDR3: TGTGCCAGCAGCGCACTCGGGATCGCGCAGTACTTC.